This passage covers 32 T cell receptor beta chains from one sample sequenced in a study of blood T cell repertoires in COVID-19. Measured with immunoSEQ multiplex PCR; TCRdb has only the in-frame clones, and not every one. This table has 45,000 to 65,000 clones, about nine tenths appearing once. Sequenced material: peripheral blood. These receptors were collected from a human donor with acute or convalescent COVID-19. The donor label of this sample is uncertain.

This chain connects TRBV12-3 or TRBV12-4 to TRBJ2-7; D unclear. Trimming took off 3 bases at V and 5 bases at J, with 8 bases between the two ends. CDR3 length: 12 amino acids. The CDR3 DNA reads as TGTGCCAGCAGTTTTTACTTCAACGAGCAGTACTTC. Translating gives CASSFYFNEQYF.

This clone was detected only once. The chain carries TRBV19 and TRBJ2-3; D is possibly TRBD2 (5 bases). The CDR3 extends over 15 amino acids. The V gene lost 4 bases and the J gene lost 5 bases, with 16 bases spanning the gap. CDR1 and CDR2 (germline): LNHDA, SQIVND (reference sequence). CDR3 amino acids: CASSRKPPRGDTQYF. The CDR3 DNA reads TGTGCCAGTAGTAGAAAACCCCCACGGGGAGATACGCAGTATTTT.

This sequence joins TRBV2 and TRBJ2-1, with unresolved D. The V end lost 8 bases, the J end lost 10 bases, and 15 bases lay between the germline ends. CDR3 size: 12 residues. Germline V gene lookup returns CDR1 SNHLY and CDR2 FYNNEI. For the CDR3, the DNA is TGTGCCAGCTCCACCCCGCCCCAGGAGCAGTTCTTC. Translated: CASSTPPQEQFF.

The CDR3 loop is CSVSFRQGVAEQYF. DNA for the CDR3: TGCAGCGTCTCCTTTCGACAGGGAGTCGCCGAGCAGTACTTC. This chain joins TRBV29-1 and TRBJ2-7, with 7 bases fitting TRBD1. The V and J ends lost 6 bases and 6 bases, in that order; junction bases with no gene match: 14. CDR3 length equals 14 residues. Germline V gene sequence: CDR1 SQVTM, CDR2 ANQGSEA.

J is TRBJ2-3 and V is TRBV20-1; D perhaps matches TRBD1 (5 bases). Germline CDR1 and CDR2: DFQATT and SNEGSKA (reference sequence). The CDR3 is made up of 13 amino acids. V was pared by 3 bases and J by 1 base, with 8 bases between. The CDR3 loop reads CSASLQGTDTQYF. In DNA form, the CDR3 reads TGCAGTGCTAGTTTACAGGGCACAGATACGCAGTATTTT.

The CDR3 nucleotides read TGTGCCAGCAGTTCCCGAGCCACCGAGCAGTACTTC. It translates to CASSSRATEQYF. The chain joins TRBV12-3 or TRBV12-4 to TRBJ2-7; D not resolved. The CDR3 length is 12 residues. V lost 4 bases to trimming and J lost 6 bases, with 10 bases between them.

This chain joins TRBV11-2 and TRBJ1-4, with TRBD1 matching over 7 bases. This CDR3 region has 14 residues. Germline V gene data show CDR1 as SGHAT and CDR2 as FQNNGV. Trimming at V came to 3 bases and at J to 7 bases, leaving 5 bases not matched to a gene. The CDR3 nucleotides read TGTGCCAGCAGCTTTGGTAGGGGGCTTGAAAAACTGTTTTTT. Protein sequence: CASSFGRGLEKLFF. The entire variable domain, with the rest obtained from reference TRBV11-2 and TRBJ1-4, is as follows: EAGVAQSPRYKIIEKRQSVAFWCNPISGHATLYWYQQILGQGPKLLIQFQNNGVVDDSQLPKDRFSAERLKGVDSTLKIQPAKLEDSAVYLCASSFGRGLEKLFFGSGTQLSVL.

This chain's CDR3 is CASSRLAGAYNEQFF. CDR3 DNA: TGTGCCAGCAGCCGACTAGCGGGAGCTTACAATGAGCAGTTCTTC. The chain recombines TRBV7-8 with TRBJ2-1; TRBD2 matches at 12 bases. This CDR3 contains 15 residues. The ends lost 5 bases at V and 4 bases at J; junction bases unmatched: 3. CDR1 SGHVS and CDR2 FQNEAQ come from the germline V gene.

This chain links TRBV28 with TRBJ2-7, with 8 bases matching TRBD1. Per germline, CDR1 MDHEN and CDR2 SYDVKM. With V trimmed by 5 bases and J by 0 bases, 9 bases remained unmatched. This CDR3 is 16 amino acids long. DNA of the CDR3: TGTGCCAGCAGTCCCCGGGGCAGGGGGCCCTCCTACGAGCAGTACGTC. Translating gives CASSPRGRGPSYEQYV.

The chain links TRBV14 to TRBJ2-1; 13 nucleotides match TRBD2. J gave up 2 bases and V 0 bases, and 7 bases lay outside the gene matches. The CDR3 consists of 19 residues. Germline CDR1 is SGHDN and CDR2 is FVKESK. The CDR3 region is CASSQDSGLAGETYNEQFF. DNA for the CDR3: TGTGCCAGCAGCCAAGATTCCGGACTAGCGGGAGAAACCTACAATGAGCAGTTCTTC.

This sequence joins TRBV25-1 and TRBJ2-7, with 8 bases identical to TRBD2. The CDR3 spans 14 residues. The J segment lost 5 bases and the V segment lost 5 bases, leaving 8 bases of the junction unmatched. Looked up from germline, CDR1 is MGHDK and CDR2 is SYGVNS. The CDR3, as DNA: TGTGCCAGCAGTAGAGCGGGAGTCCTCAACGAGCAGTACTTC. This encodes CASSRAGVLNEQYF.

The chain is built from TRBV7-9 and TRBJ2-7; TRBD1 matches 9 bases. V lost 0 bases and J lost 3; bases outside the gene matches: 6. The CDR3 is 16 amino acids. Germline values: CDR1 SEHNR, CDR2 FQNEAQ (reference sequence). The CDR3 bases are TGTGCCAGCAGCTTAGCGTGGGACAGGGTTGTCTACGAGCAGTACTTC. It codes for CASSLAWDRVVYEQYF.

The chain has TRBV29-1 and TRBJ2-4; D possibly corresponds to TRBD2 (6 bases). With 3 bases removed from V and 5 bases from J, the gap between germline ends came to 17 bases. Per germline, CDR1 SQVTM and CDR2 ANQGSEA. The CDR3 totals 15 residues. The CDR3 sequence: CSVDSGGGVQNIQYF. Written as DNA, the CDR3 is TGCAGCGTTGACAGCGGAGGAGGGGTCCAAAACATTCAGTACTTC.

The chain carries TRBV20-1 and TRBJ1-5; 11 bases line up with TRBD1. The germline V gene encodes CDR1 DFQATT and CDR2 SNEGSKA (reference sequence). J lost 2 bases, V lost 3 bases, and 6 bases had no gene match. The CDR3 is 16 amino acids. CDR3 in amino acids: CSASRDRGVRNQPQHF. The CDR3 coding sequence is TGCAGTGCTAGTAGGGACAGGGGGGTTCGCAATCAGCCCCAGCATTTT.

V gene TRBV10-2 combines with J gene TRBJ2-7; 8 positions agree with TRBD1. The germline V gene has CDR1 WSHSY and CDR2 SAAADI. CDR3 size: 12 residues. Trimming took 6 bases from V and 3 from J; bases not matched to a gene: 1. CDR3 residues: CASSGQGYEQYF. DNA for the CDR3: TGCGCCAGCAGCGGACAGGGCTACGAGCAGTACTTC.

The CDR3 DNA is TGTGCCAGCAGTTGGGGACAGGGGGCTCCCTACGAGCAGTACTTC. It is translated as CASSWGQGAPYEQYF. This chain connects TRBV6-5 to TRBJ2-7; 12 positions agree with TRBD1. Germline V gives CDR1 MNHEY, CDR2 SVGAGI. The CDR3 spans 15 residues. V lost 4 bases to trimming and J lost 2 bases; unmatched junction nucleotides: 3.

V and J are TRBV12-3 or TRBV12-4 and TRBJ2-1, with TRBD1 as a possible D gene (5 bases). Trimming took 6 bases from V and 10 from J, leaving 16 bases between them. The CDR3 has 13 amino acids. CDR3: CASSPGQGGEQFF. The DNA of the CDR3 is TGTGCCAGCAGCCCCGGTCAGGGCGGCGAGCAGTTCTTC.

In this sample, this clone turned up a few times. V usage is TRBV6-6 and J usage is TRBJ1-4; D remains unclear. V was shortened by 0 bases and J by 8 bases, with 13 bases between the two germline ends. Germline CDR1 is MNHNY and CDR2 is SVGAGI (reference sequence). The CDR3 extends over 15 amino acids. The CDR3 bases are TGTGCCAGCAGTTACTCGCGCACTATGGAGGAAAAACTGTTTTTT. Translating gives CASSYSRTMEEKLFF.

The chain combines TRBV25-1 with TRBJ2-5, with a weak D call TRBD1 (5 bases). V dropped 5 bases and J dropped 0 bases, with 16 bases sitting between them. The CDR3 runs 16 residues. Germline V gives CDR1 MGHDK, CDR2 SYGVNS. The CDR3 loop is CASSSTTERYQETQYF. The DNA for the CDR3 is TGTGCCAGCAGTTCCACGACAGAGAGGTACCAAGAGACCCAGTACTTC.

This rearrangement joins TRBV5-1 to TRBJ2-1; 9 positions agree with TRBD1. J gave up 3 bases and V 1 base, and 5 bases lay outside the gene matches. This CDR3 spans 16 amino acids. Germline V gene lookup returns CDR1 SGHRS and CDR2 YFSETQ. The CDR3 coding sequence is TGCGCCAGCAGCTTGAGCAGGGGACAGGGCTACAATGAGCAGTTCTTC. Its protein is CASSLSRGQGYNEQFF.

This clone has just one count. CDR3 in DNA: TGTGCCAGCAGCTTAGGGGACCGGGGGTCTGGGCCCCAGCATTTT. Its translation is CASSLGDRGSGPQHF. This chain joins TRBV7-9 and TRBJ1-5, with a possible D match to TRBD1 (5 bases). The CDR3 has 15 amino acids. Deletions cut 1 base from V and 9 bases from J, with 16 bases between. Germline V lookup: CDR1 SEHNR, CDR2 FQNEAQ (reference sequence).

The rearrangement joins TRBV6-1 to TRBJ2-3; the D gene is possibly TRBD1 (6 bases). The CDR3 has 15 amino acids. V was cut by 2 bases and J by 3 bases, with 12 bases left in between. Germline V gene lookup returns CDR1 MNHNS and CDR2 SASEGT. CDR3: CASSETWGRTDTQYF. The CDR3 nucleotides are TGTGCCAGCAGTGAAACATGGGGGCGTACAGATACGCAGTATTTT.

The chain has TRBV6-2 or TRBV6-3 and TRBJ2-7; TRBD2 agrees at 13 bases. After removal of 5 bases from V and 3 bases from J, the junction contained 16 bases not matched to a gene. Germline CDR1 and CDR2: MNHEY and SVGEGT. The CDR3 runs 19 residues. CDR3 sequence reads: CASSPNTSGRAKYGYEQYF. The CDR3 DNA follows: TGTGCCAGCAGTCCAAATACTAGCGGGAGGGCCAAATACGGCTACGAGCAGTACTTC.

The chain recombines TRBV2 with TRBJ2-7, with D hard to call. CDR3 length equals 14 residues. The V end lost 4 bases, the J end lost 0 bases, and 10 bases lay between the germline ends. The germline V gene encodes CDR1 SNHLY and CDR2 FYNNEI. The DNA for the CDR3 is TGTGCCAGCAGTGTTGGCAGTTACTCCTACGAGCAGTACTTC. Its translation is CASSVGSYSYEQYF.

This chain links TRBV12-5 with TRBJ2-1; 13 bases agree with TRBD2. The ends lost 6 bases at V and 8 bases at J; junction bases unmatched: 13. The CDR3 is made up of 17 amino acids. Germline assignment: CDR1 LGHNT and CDR2 FRNRAP. Here the CDR3 reads CASGQTLTSGGSDEQFF. CDR3 nucleotide sequence: TGTGCTAGTGGCCAAACACTGACTAGCGGGGGGTCAGATGAGCAGTTCTTC.

The chain employs TRBV4-1 and TRBJ2-6, with a weak D call TRBD2 (5 bases). Germline V gene sequence: CDR1 MGHRA, CDR2 YSYEKL. Deletions cut 1 base from V and 2 bases from J, with 12 bases between. The CDR3 extends over 17 amino acids. The CDR3 loop reads CASSQVEGAAGANVLTF. CDR3 coding DNA: TGCGCCAGCAGCCAAGTCGAGGGCGCGGCTGGGGCCAACGTCCTGACTTTC.

The V gene is TRBV10-1, the J gene TRBJ2-3, with 7 bases that match TRBD2. Germline V gene data show CDR1 as WNHNN and CDR2 as SYGVQD (reference sequence). The CDR3 consists of 14 residues. V gave up 0 bases and J gave up 5 bases; unmatched junction bases: 2. The CDR3 reads CASSESRGRDTQYF. The CDR3 region has the DNA TGCGCCAGCAGTGAGTCGCGGGGGAGAGATACGCAGTATTTT.

V usage is TRBV14 and J usage is TRBJ1-2; 11 bases are shared with TRBD1. V lost 3 bases to trimming and J lost 5 bases; unmatched junction nucleotides: 5. This CDR3 is 15 amino acids long. From germline, CDR1 is SGHDN and CDR2 FVKESK. In nucleotides, the CDR3 is TGTGCCAGCAGCCACTGGACAGGGGGCAATTATGGCTACACCTTC. It is translated as CASSHWTGGNYGYTF.

This clone was counted between two and nine times. The CDR3 protein is CAWSASPSGNTIYF. For the CDR3, the DNA is TGTGCCTGGAGTGCGTCTCCCTCTGGAAACACCATATATTTT. The chain couples TRBV30 to TRBJ1-3; no clear D. Germline V gene data show CDR1 as GTSNPN and CDR2 as SVGIG (reference sequence). This CDR3 contains 14 residues. Between the trimmed V and J ends, which lost 1 base and 0 bases, there was a span of 7 bases.

The chain uses TRBV23-1 and TRBJ1-5, with TRBD1 as a possible D gene (6 bases). TRBV23-1 is recorded as an ORF, its role being uncertain. Trimming stripped 0 bases from V and 0 bases from J, with 18 bases between. The CDR3 spans 19 residues. The CDR3 DNA reads as TGCGCCAGCAGTCAATCCCCCAGGGGCGAGGTATATAGCAATCAGCCCCAGCATTTT. Translated: CASSQSPRGEVYSNQPQHF.

The V and J genes are TRBV21-1 and TRBJ1-5; TRBD1 is the table's D call and was not checked against the DNA. TRBV21-1 corresponds to a pseudogene. The CDR3 is made up of 14 amino acids. CDR3 nucleotides: TGTGCCAGCAGCTACAATCAGGACAATCAGCCCCAGCATTTT. Its protein is CASSYNQDNQPQHF.

The chain employs TRBV19 and TRBJ2-7; 9 nucleotides agree with TRBD1. Germline V gene sequence: CDR1 LNHDA, CDR2 SQIVND (reference sequence). This CDR3 region has 15 residues. Germline trimming cut 5 bases from V and 4 bases from J; bases unmatched to any gene: 9. The CDR3 DNA reads as TGTGCCAGTAGTGCATCCGGGACAGGGAATTACGAGCAGTACTTC. As protein: CASSASGTGNYEQYF.